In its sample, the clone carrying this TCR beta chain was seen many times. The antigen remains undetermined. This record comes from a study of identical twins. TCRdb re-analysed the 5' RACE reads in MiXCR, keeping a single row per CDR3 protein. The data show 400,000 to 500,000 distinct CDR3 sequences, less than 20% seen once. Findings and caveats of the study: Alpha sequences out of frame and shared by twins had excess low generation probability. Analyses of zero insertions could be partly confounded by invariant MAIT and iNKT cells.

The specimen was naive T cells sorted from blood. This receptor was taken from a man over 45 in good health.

CDR3 in DNA: TGTGCCAGCAGTTTAGAGGCCGGCTGGTCCGGGGAGCTGTTTTTT. It yields the protein CASSLEAGWSGELFF. The chain combines TRBV12-3 or TRBV12-4 with TRBJ2-2; D not certain. V lost 1 base and J 6 bases, leaving 12 bases between the germline ends. This CDR3 has 15 amino acids.